This T cell receptor beta chain was identified during a study of T cells in Graves' hyperthyroidism and ophthalmopathy. Researchers took RNA transcripts and amplified the TCR beta CDR3 regions from them. RT-PCR in the first round (using the HTBI primer set) targeted the TCR CDR3. TCRdb re-analysed the multiplex PCR reads in MiXCR, keeping a single row per CDR3 protein. The sample includes hundreds of thousands of distinct CDR3 sequences, around 38% of them seen just once. Germline V gives CDR1 MNHEY, CDR2 SVGAGI. V was pared by 5 bases and J by 1 base, with 12 bases of the junction left unmatched. CDR3 length: 17 residues.

Sequencing input: blood. The source of this sequence is a man aged 18-30 years with Graves' hyperthyroidism. The genes are TRBV6-5 and TRBJ2-5, with 8 bases lining up with TRBD1. CDR3 sequence: CASSEAHRTGFQETQYF. CDR3 sequence (DNA): TGTGCCAGCAGTGAAGCGCACCGGACAGGGTTCCAAGAGACCCAGTACTTC.